This T cell receptor (beta chain) was profiled in a study of T cells expressing NK-cell markers. Study background: Out of eight donors sequenced, seven tested HCMV-seropositive and the remaining one seronegative.

UMI-tagged 5'RACE template switching yielded the TCR beta cDNA. TCRdb reprocessed the 5' RACE reads and keeps a single row for each CDR3 protein, giving no DNA. The sample data list over 200,000 distinct CDR3 sequences. Study results and caveats: Where several donors were concerned, these clonotypes also led the CD3+CD56-NKG2C+ fraction. Of the CD8+ T cell pool in about 6 donors, about 1.0-7.0% was accounted for by dominant NKG2C+ clonotypes.

With regard to this clonotype: The target antigen is unknown.

This CDR3 is built from 14 residues. Germline V gene lookup returns CDR1 ENHRY and CDR2 SYGVKD. What was sequenced was blood T cells: a sorted CD56 or NKG2C T cell subset, CD4+ or CD8+ T cells, or bulk PBMC T cells (not recorded which). The sequence came from a man in his late teens or twenties in good health. The chain combines TRBV10-3 with TRBJ2-7; as DNA is missing, the TRBD2 call by TCRdb cannot be tested. CDR3 residues: CAISESSGEHEQYF.